The rows below give T cell receptor beta chains drawn from one sample of a study of cytomegalovirus exposure and HLA in healthy donors. Here immunoSEQ multiplex PCR was the method, and the copy in TCRdb shows in-frame clones only, minus some. The sample contains more than 100,000 clones, about 79% of which appear only once. Material: PBMCs. These receptors were taken from a female donor in good health and CMV-seropositive. CDR3s include the opening cysteine and the closing phenylalanine or tryptophan. A D gene is named only where the DNA matches it firmly. Clone size, where shown, is once, few, many, or a class for clones that have expanded.

v_gene	abundance	d_gene	j_gene	CDR3aa	CDR3nt
TRBV29-1	NA	NA	TRBJ1-2	CSVEGDAGYGYTF	TGCAGCGTTGAAGGGGACGCGGGGTATGGCTACACCTTC
TRBV6-5	NA	NA	TRBJ2-3	CASSSSRDADTQYF	TGTGCCAGCAGTTCTAGCCGTGACGCAGATACGCAGTATTTT
TRBV18	NA	NA	TRBJ2-1	CASSPGLVDNEQFF	TGTGCCAGCTCACCGGGACTTGTGGACAATGAGCAGTTCTTC
TRBV6-5	NA	NA	TRBJ1-5	CASSYSNSHQPQHF	TGTGCCAGCAGTTACTCGAACAGTCATCAGCCCCAGCATTTT
TRBV4-2	NA	TRBD2	TRBJ2-5	CASSQPLAGGETQYF	TGTGCCAGCAGCCAACCTCTAGCGGGAGGGGAGACCCAGTACTTC
TRBV7-2	few	NA	TRBJ2-1	CASSFGGYNEQFF	TGTGCCAGCAGCTTTGGAGGTTACAATGAGCAGTTCTTC
TRBV19	NA	TRBD1	TRBJ1-3	CASTRAQGGSGNTIYF	TGTGCCAGTACCCGAGCCCAGGGGGGAAGTGGAAACACCATATATTTT
TRBV2	NA	TRBD1	TRBJ2-1	CASMRTGTKGYNEQFF	TGTGCCAGCATGAGGACAGGGACCAAGGGCTACAATGAGCAGTTCTTC
TRBV10-3	few	NA	TRBJ1-1	CAIRGRESNTEAFF	TGTGCCATCAGGGGGAGGGAATCGAACACTGAAGCTTTCTTT
TRBV28	NA	NA	TRBJ2-5	CASRFSGRETQYF	TGTGCCAGCAGATTCTCAGGGCGGGAGACCCAGTACTTC
TRBV2	NA	NA	TRBJ2-7	CASRTQTASYEQYF	TGTGCCAGCAGGACACAGACAGCCTCCTACGAGCAGTACTTC
TRBV7-3	NA	TRBD1	TRBJ2-1	CASSLGDSSYNEQFF	TGTGCCAGCAGCTTAGGGGACAGCTCCTACAATGAGCAGTTCTTC
TRBV20-1	NA	NA	TRBJ1-1	CSARDWSEAFF	TGCAGTGCTAGAGATTGGAGTGAAGCTTTCTTT
TRBV30	few	TRBD1	TRBJ1-5	CAWSTWGGTGGTQPQHF	TGTGCCTGGAGTACTTGGGGGGGGACAGGGGGCACTCAGCCCCAGCATTTT
TRBV5-1	NA	TRBD1	TRBJ2-3	CASSRGQGGPDTQYF	TGCGCCAGCAGCCGGGGACAGGGGGGTCCAGATACGCAGTATTTT
TRBV5-1	NA	NA	TRBJ1-4	CASSPVGGEKLFF	TGCGCCAGCAGCCCGGTCGGGGGTGAAAAACTGTTTTTT
TRBV27	few	NA	TRBJ2-2	CASSPRTFRGTGELFF	TGTGCCAGCAGTCCCCGGACGTTCCGGGGCACCGGGGAGCTGTTTTTT
TRBV5-8	NA	NA	TRBJ1-1	CASSPPLTEAFF	TGTGCCAGCAGCCCTCCTCTGACTGAAGCTTTCTTT
TRBV5-1	NA	NA	TRBJ1-1	CASSLLEGMNTEAFF	TGCGCCAGCAGCTTGTTAGAGGGAATGAACACTGAAGCTTTCTTT
TRBV11-2	few	NA	TRBJ1-1	CASSPVRTRESGRYTEAFF	TGTGCCAGCAGCCCCGTCAGGACCCGAGAGTCAGGGAGGTACACTGAAGCTTTCTTT
TRBV11-2	NA	NA	TRBJ2-3	CASSNRGGWSTDTQYF	TGTGCCAGCAGCAATAGGGGTGGGTGGTCCACAGATACGCAGTATTTT
TRBV5-1	NA	NA	TRBJ1-3	CASSLGPSGNTIYF	TGCGCCAGCAGCCTGGGGCCCTCTGGAAACACCATATATTTT
TRBV2	NA	NA	TRBJ2-6	CASSEEGTGANVLTF	TGTGCCAGCAGTGAAGAAGGGACAGGGGCCAACGTCCTGACTTTC
TRBV5-1	NA	TRBD1	TRBJ2-7	CASSLGRQGARYEQYF	TGCGCCAGCAGCTTGGGACGCCAGGGGGCGAGGTACGAGCAGTACTTC
TRBV18	NA	NA	TRBJ2-1	CASSPSYRTNNEQFF	TGTGCCAGCTCACCAAGCTACCGCACGAACAATGAGCAGTTCTTC
TRBV5-1	NA	NA	TRBJ2-7	CASSLGQGRHEQYF	TGCGCCAGCAGCTTGGGTCAGGGTAGGCACGAGCAGTACTTC
TRBV6-5	NA	TRBD1	TRBJ1-6	CASSETGSRSPLHF	TGTGCCAGCAGTGAGACAGGGTCAAGATCACCCCTCCACTTT
TRBV6-1	NA	NA	TRBJ1-1	CASSESVTEAFF	TGTGCCAGCAGTGAATCGGTCACTGAAGCTTTCTTT
TRBV27	NA	TRBD1	TRBJ1-3	CASSLSPGQGGNTIYF	TGTGCCAGCAGTCTGTCTCCGGGACAGGGCGGAAACACCATATATTTT
TRBV9	few	NA	TRBJ1-2	CASSPDSNYGYTF	TGTGCCAGCAGCCCGGACAGTAACTATGGCTACACCTTC
TRBV10-1	NA	TRBD1	TRBJ1-1	CASSEAQGAAEAFF	TGCGCCAGCAGTGAGGCCCAGGGGGCGGCTGAAGCTTTCTTT
TRBV7-3	NA	TRBD2	TRBJ2-3	CASSLGLAASTDTQYF	TGTGCCAGCAGCTTAGGGCTAGCGGCTAGCACAGATACGCAGTATTTT
TRBV7-9	few	TRBD1	TRBJ2-1	CASRSRDSSYNEQFF	TGTGCCAGCAGGTCCCGGGACAGCTCCTACAATGAGCAGTTCTTC
TRBV11-2	few	TRBD2	TRBJ2-3	CASSQGTSGRSTDTQYF	TGTGCCAGCAGCCAAGGGACTAGCGGGAGGTCGACAGATACGCAGTATTTT
TRBV5-6	NA	NA	TRBJ1-2	CASRLSGHYGYTF	TGTGCCAGCAGGCTATCGGGTCACTATGGCTACACCTTC
TRBV5-4	once	TRBD1	TRBJ2-7	CASSLDPGTATYEQYF	TGTGCCAGCAGCTTGGACCCCGGGACAGCAACCTACGAGCAGTACTTC
TRBV7-9	NA	NA	TRBJ2-5	CASSFKGVETQYF	TGTGCCAGCAGCTTTAAGGGGGTGGAGACCCAGTACTTC
TRBV15	NA	TRBD2	TRBJ2-1	CATSREGSGVGNEQFF	TGTGCCACCAGCAGAGAAGGTAGCGGGGTTGGCAATGAGCAGTTCTTC
TRBV5-4	NA	NA	TRBJ1-1	CASSLWGGMNTEAFF	TGTGCCAGCAGCCTATGGGGGGGGATGAACACTGAAGCTTTCTTT
TRBV2	NA	NA	TRBJ1-4	CASSPQEKLFF	TGTGCCAGCAGTCCACAGGAAAAACTGTTTTTT
TRBV18	NA	NA	TRBJ1-5	CASSAPEQPQHF	TGTGCCAGCTCCGCGCCGGAGCAGCCCCAGCATTTT
TRBV6-5	NA	TRBD2	TRBJ2-3	CASSYSGTSLTDTQYF	TGTGCCAGCAGTTACTCCGGGACTAGCCTCACAGATACGCAGTATTTT
TRBV9	NA	NA	TRBJ2-7	CASSVEGGRAGEQYF	TGTGCCAGCAGCGTAGAGGGTGGCAGGGCAGGCGAGCAGTACTTC
TRBV11-2	NA	NA	TRBJ1-6	CASSYYYNSPLHF	TGTGCCAGCAGCTACTACTATAATTCACCCCTCCACTTT
TRBV2	NA	TRBD1	TRBJ2-7	CASTRRDRGAYEQYF	TGTGCCAGCACACGCCGGGACAGGGGGGCCTACGAGCAGTACTTC
TRBV6-6	NA	NA	TRBJ2-7	CASSRQSYEQYF	TGTGCCAGCAGCCGACAAAGCTACGAGCAGTACTTC